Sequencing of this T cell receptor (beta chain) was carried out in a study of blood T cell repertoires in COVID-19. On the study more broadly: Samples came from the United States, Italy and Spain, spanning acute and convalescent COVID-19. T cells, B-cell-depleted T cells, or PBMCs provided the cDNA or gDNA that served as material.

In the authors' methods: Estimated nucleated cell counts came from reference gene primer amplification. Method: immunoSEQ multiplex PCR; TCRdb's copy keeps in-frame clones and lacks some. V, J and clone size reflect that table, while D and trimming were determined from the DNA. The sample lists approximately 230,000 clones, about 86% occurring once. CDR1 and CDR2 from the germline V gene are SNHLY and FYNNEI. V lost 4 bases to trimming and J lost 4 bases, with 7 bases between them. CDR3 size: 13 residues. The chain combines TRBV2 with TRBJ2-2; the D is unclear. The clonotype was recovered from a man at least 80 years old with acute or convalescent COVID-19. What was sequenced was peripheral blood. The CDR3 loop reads CASSATSTGELFF. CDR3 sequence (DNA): TGTGCCAGCAGTGCCACGAGCACCGGGGAGCTGTTTTTT.